The sequence of this T cell receptor beta chain was determined in a study of control samples from healthy donors and cancer patients. Only in-frame clones appear in the TCRdb table, and some are missing; sequencing was by immunoSEQ multiplex PCR. The table lists 100,000 to 150,000 clones, roughly 92% of them singletons. There are 13 residues in the CDR3. The V gene lost 1 base and the J gene lost 9 bases, with 7 bases spanning the gap. Germline V lookup: CDR1 LGHNA, CDR2 YSLEER. The rearrangement joins TRBV4-3 to TRBJ1-6; tentative D call: TRBD1 (5 bases). The sequence was collected from a man aged 80 or over with head and neck cancer. Sequencing was carried out using PBMCs. The CDR3 region is CASSQGGISPLHF. The CDR3 DNA is TGCGCCAGCAGCCAAGGGGGCATTTCACCCCTCCACTTT.